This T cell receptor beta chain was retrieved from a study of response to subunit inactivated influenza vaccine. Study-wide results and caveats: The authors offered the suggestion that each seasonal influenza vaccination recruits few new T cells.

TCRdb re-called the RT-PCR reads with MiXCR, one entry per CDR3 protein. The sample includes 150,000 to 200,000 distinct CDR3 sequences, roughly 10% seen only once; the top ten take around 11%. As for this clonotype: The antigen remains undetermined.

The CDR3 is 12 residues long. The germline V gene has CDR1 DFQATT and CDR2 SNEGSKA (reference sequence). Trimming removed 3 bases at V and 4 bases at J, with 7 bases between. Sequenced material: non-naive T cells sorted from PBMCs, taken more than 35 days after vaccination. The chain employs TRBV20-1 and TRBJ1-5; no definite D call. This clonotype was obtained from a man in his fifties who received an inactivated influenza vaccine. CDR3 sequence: CSARGGNQPQHF. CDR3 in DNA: TGCAGTGCTAGGGGAGGGAATCAGCCCCAGCATTTT.